A single sample is the source of the 22 T cell receptor beta chains below, sequenced in a study of shared T cell receptors in the human thymus. Only in-frame clones appear in the TCRdb table, and some are missing; sequencing was by immunoSEQ multiplex PCR. Among about 660,000 clones listed, approximately 87% were seen once. This same sample was also taken into another study, of human thymus T cells.

The source material was thymocytes. These receptor sequences come from a boy in the first two years of life with a congenital heart defect.

The chain recombines TRBV12-5 with TRBJ2-4, with D possibly matching TRBD1 (5 bases). The V gene's germline CDR1 is LGHNT and CDR2 FRNRAP. The V end lost 4 bases, the J end lost 5 bases, and 15 bases lay between the germline ends. The CDR3 is 15 amino acids. CDR3 loop: CASGSPDRTQNIQYF. The CDR3, as DNA: TGTGCTAGTGGTTCTCCCGACAGAACCCAAAACATTCAGTACTTC. The full variable domain, its missing parts supplied by reference TRBV12-5 and TRBJ2-4, is DARVTQTPRHKVTEMGQEVTMRCQPILGHNTVFWYRQTMMQGLELLAYFRNRAPLDDSGMPKDRFSAEMPDATLATLKIQPSEPRDSAVYFCASGSPDRTQNIQYFGAGTRLSVL.

The rearrangement joins TRBV28 to TRBJ2-1, with D unclear. This CDR3 is 16 amino acids long. The germline gives CDR1 MDHEN, CDR2 SYDVKM. V was shortened by 0 bases and J by 1 base, with 10 bases between the two germline ends. The CDR3: CASSLCVVASYNEQFF. The CDR3 region has the DNA TGTGCCAGCAGTTTATGCGTAGTCGCGTCCTACAATGAGCAGTTCTTC.

This chain connects TRBV6-1 to TRBJ2-5; D perhaps matches TRBD1 (6 bases). Germline CDR1 MNHNS, CDR2 SASEGT. Trimming took off 5 bases at V and 1 base at J, with 14 bases between the two ends. The CDR3 loop spans 15 amino acids. Here the CDR3 DNA reads TGTGCCAGCAGTCAATGCGAGGACAGCCAAGAGACCCAGTACTTC. Residues: CASSQCEDSQETQYF.

The J gene is TRBJ2-7, the V gene TRBV6-5; no definite D call. V was cut by 6 bases and J by 2 bases, with 11 bases left in between. The CDR3 is 13 residues long. Germline values: CDR1 MNHEY, CDR2 SVGAGI. CDR3 nucleotides: TGTGCCAGCAGCCGCGGTCGTGCCTACGAGCAGTACTTC. Its protein product is CASSRGRAYEQYF.

This clone has more than one count but fewer than ten. The rearrangement uses TRBV7-8 and TRBJ2-7; 15 positions match TRBD2. This CDR3 contains 16 residues. Germline CDR1 reads SGHVS; CDR2 reads FQNEAQ. J was trimmed by 4 bases and V by 5 bases; bases with no gene match: 6. In DNA, the CDR3 is TGTGCCAGCAGCAAGGGACTAGCGGGAGGACCTTACGAGCAGTACTTC. This translates into CASSKGLAGGPYEQYF.

This clone has a single count. The genes are TRBV11-3 and TRBJ2-2; 7 bases fit TRBD1. The CDR3 contains 16 residues. With V trimmed by 4 bases and J by 2 bases, 7 bases remained unmatched. CDR1 SGHNT and CDR2 YENEEA come from the germline V gene. Here the CDR3 reads CASSSSAGGNTGELFF. The CDR3 nucleotides are TGTGCCAGCAGCTCCTCGGCAGGGGGAAACACCGGGGAGCTGTTTTTT.

This chain's CDR3 is CASSDWTGFGYTF. The CDR3 DNA follows: TGTGCCAGCAGTGACTGGACAGGGTTCGGCTACACCTTC. The rearrangement uses TRBV6-1 and TRBJ1-2; 8 bases line up with TRBD1. The CDR3 is made up of 13 amino acids. Trimming took 3 bases from V and 8 from J; bases not matched to a gene: 5. The germline V gene has CDR1 MNHNS and CDR2 SASEGT.

The rearrangement joins TRBV11-3 to TRBJ1-2; D remains ambiguous. The germline CDR1 and CDR2 sequences are SGHNT and YENEEA. The CDR3 spans 15 residues. The V gene lost 0 bases and the J gene lost 4 bases, with 12 bases spanning the gap. Here the CDR3 reads CASSLDDLGGYGYTF. CDR3 DNA sequence: TGTGCCAGCAGCTTAGATGATCTAGGAGGCTATGGCTACACCTTC. The full variable domain, its missing parts supplied by reference TRBV11-3 and TRBJ1-2, is EAGVVQSPRYKIIEKKQPVAFWCNPISGHNTLYWYLQNLGQGPELLIRYENEEAVDDSQLPKDRFSAERLKGVDSTLKIQPAELGDSAVYLCASSLDDLGGYGYTFGSGTRLTVV.

This clone was recorded once. The gene calls are TRBV28 and TRBJ1-1; weak D call: TRBD1 (6 bases). Looked up from germline, CDR1 is MDHEN and CDR2 is SYDVKM. CDR3 length: 15 residues. Trimming took 4 bases from V and 3 from J, leaving 15 bases between them. Written as DNA, the CDR3 is TGTGCCAGCAGTTCTTTACATAAGGGGGACACTGAAGCTTTCTTT. Amino acid sequence: CASSSLHKGDTEAFF.

This chain connects TRBV28 to TRBJ1-4; D not resolved. The CDR3 has 14 amino acids. Between the trimmed V and J ends, which lost 8 bases and 7 bases, there was a span of 17 bases. CDR1 is MDHEN, CDR2 SYDVKM, per germline. This CDR3 reads CASSSPGSGEKLFF. The CDR3 region has the DNA TGTGCCAGCTCCTCCCCGGGGTCCGGTGAAAAACTGTTTTTT. The entire variable domain, with the rest obtained from reference TRBV28 and TRBJ1-4, is as follows: DVKVTQSSRYLVKRTGEKVFLECVQDMDHENMFWYRQDPGLGLRLIYFSYDVKMKEKGDIPEGYSVSREKKERFSLILESASTNQTSMYLCASSSPGSGEKLFFGSGTQLSVL.

The chain couples TRBV27 to TRBJ2-2, with 7 positions matching TRBD1. The CDR3 has 16 amino acids. Per the germline V gene, CDR1 is MNHEY and CDR2 is SMNVEV (reference sequence). Trimming cost V 3 bases and J 5 bases; bases outside gene matches: 9. CDR3 in amino acids: CASSFVRDRGTGELFF. The CDR3 nucleotides are TGTGCCAGCAGTTTCGTCCGGGACAGAGGAACCGGGGAGCTGTTTTTT.

The chain has TRBV18 and TRBJ2-7; D is ambiguous. This CDR3 is built from 13 residues. Germline CDR1 KGHSH, CDR2 LQKENI. V shed 5 bases and J shed 1 base, with 9 bases lying between them. The chain's CDR3 is CASSGRRSYEQYF. The CDR3 nucleotides are TGTGCCAGCTCAGGCAGAAGATCCTACGAGCAGTACTTC.

This chain joins TRBV7-3 and TRBJ2-3; 14 positions agree with TRBD2. In germline, CDR1 is SGHTA, CDR2 FQGTGA. J lost 9 bases, V lost 5 bases, and 10 bases had no gene match. This CDR3 comprises 16 residues. Written as DNA, the CDR3 is TGTGCCAGCAGCGAACCGACGGGACTAGCGGGAGACACGCAGTATTTT. Protein: CASSEPTGLAGDTQYF.

The chain combines TRBV28 with TRBJ2-7; 10 bases align to TRBD1. J gave up 2 bases and V 5 bases, and 9 bases lay outside the gene matches. Germline V CDR1 and CDR2: MDHEN, SYDVKM. This CDR3 has 16 residues. CDR3 bases: TGTGCCAGCAGTACGCTCGGGACAGGGGCGACCTACGAGCAGTACTTC. This translates into CASSTLGTGATYEQYF.

The chain links TRBV19 to TRBJ2-7; D gene uncertain. The CDR3 is made up of 17 amino acids. From germline, CDR1 is LNHDA and CDR2 SQIVND (reference sequence). The V and J ends lost 0 bases and 2 bases respectively, with 17 bases between them. The CDR3 loop is CASSIDRPGRDPYEQYF. For the CDR3, the DNA is TGTGCCAGTAGTATAGATCGGCCAGGCAGAGATCCCTACGAGCAGTACTTC.

The J gene is TRBJ1-1, the V gene TRBV4-3; weak D call: TRBD1 (5 bases). The CDR3 has 17 residues. The germline CDR1 and CDR2 sequences are LGHNA and YSLEER. The ends were cut back, 0 bases at V and 1 base at J, with 15 bases in the middle. CDR3 protein: CASSQEWGDSSNTEAFF. The CDR3 DNA is TGCGCCAGCAGCCAAGAGTGGGGCGACAGCTCGAACACTGAAGCTTTCTTT.

CDR3 protein: CAWSAPLEAQETQYF. CDR3 DNA sequence: TGTGCCTGGAGTGCCCCCCTAGAGGCCCAAGAGACCCAGTACTTC. The chain employs TRBV30 and TRBJ2-5, with D unresolved. Germline V CDR1 and CDR2: GTSNPN, SVGIG (reference sequence). The V gene lost 1 base and the J gene lost 1 base, with 13 bases spanning the gap. The CDR3 has 15 amino acids.

The V call is TRBV14, the J call TRBJ2-5; no reliable D call. This CDR3 spans 13 amino acids. Trimming cost V 4 bases and J 5 bases, with 11 bases left between them. The germline gives CDR1 SGHDN, CDR2 FVKESK. The CDR3 bases are TGTGCCAGCAGCCCAGACTCCAGGGAGACCCAGTACTTC. Translating it yields CASSPDSRETQYF.

V gene TRBV30 combines with J gene TRBJ2-3, with a tentative D call TRBD1 (5 bases). Trimming left V 0 bases short and J 1 base short, with 11 bases between. Germline V CDR1 and CDR2: GTSNPN, SVGIG (reference sequence). This CDR3 has 15 amino acids. This chain's CDR3 is CAWSVRQIGTDTQYF. As DNA, the CDR3 is TGTGCCTGGAGTGTACGACAGATAGGCACAGATACGCAGTATTTT.

The CDR3 spells CASSLRDSSYEQYF. The CDR3 nucleotides read TGTGCCAGCAGCTTAAGGGACAGCTCCTACGAGCAGTACTTC. The rearrangement links TRBV7-8 to TRBJ2-7; 7 nucleotides agree with TRBD1. CDR1 SGHVS and CDR2 FQNEAQ come from the germline V gene. V lost 2 bases, J lost 0 bases, and 1 base stayed unmatched. There are 14 residues in the CDR3. Using reference TRBV7-8 and TRBJ2-7 for the parts outside the CDR3, the full variable domain is GAGVSQSPRYKVAKRGQDVALRCDPISGHVSLFWYQQALGQGPEFLTYFQNEAQLDKSGLPSDRFFAERPEGSVSTLKIQRTQQEDSAVYLCASSLRDSSYEQYFGPGTRLTVT.

The chain has TRBV29-1 and TRBJ2-1; 9 nucleotides agree with TRBD2. After removal of 6 bases from V and 1 base from J, the junction contained 10 bases not matched to a gene. Germline-derived CDR1 and CDR2 are SQVTM and ANQGSEA. This CDR3 has 16 amino acids. The CDR3 DNA follows: TGCAGCGTCTCCCATATAGCGGGAGCATCCTACAATGAGCAGTTCTTC. Translation: CSVSHIAGASYNEQFF.

This clone was detected only once. J is TRBJ2-7 and V is TRBV11-3, with TRBD1 identical over 7 bases. This CDR3 spans 15 amino acids. V gave up 6 bases and J gave up 5 bases; unmatched junction bases: 13. The V gene's germline CDR1 is SGHNT and CDR2 YENEEA. The CDR3 sequence is CASRGLDRDIDEQYF. CDR3 sequence (DNA): TGTGCCAGCAGAGGCCTTGACAGGGATATAGACGAGCAGTACTTC.